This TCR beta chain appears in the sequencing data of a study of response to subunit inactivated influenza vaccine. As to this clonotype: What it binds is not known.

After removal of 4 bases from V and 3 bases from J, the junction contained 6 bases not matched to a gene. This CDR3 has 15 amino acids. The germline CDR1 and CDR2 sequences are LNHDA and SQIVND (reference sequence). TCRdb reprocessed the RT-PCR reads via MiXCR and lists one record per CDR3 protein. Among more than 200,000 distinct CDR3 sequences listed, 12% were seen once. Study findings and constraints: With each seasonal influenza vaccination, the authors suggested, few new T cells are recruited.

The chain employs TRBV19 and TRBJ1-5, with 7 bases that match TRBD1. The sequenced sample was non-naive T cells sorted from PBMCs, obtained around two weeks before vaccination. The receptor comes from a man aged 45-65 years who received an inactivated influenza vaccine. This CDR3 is CASSTGQVFNQPQHF. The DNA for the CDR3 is TGTGCCAGTAGTACCGGACAGGTCTTCAATCAGCCCCAGCATTTT.